This T cell receptor (beta chain) stems from a study of OX40 agonist ivuxolimab in advanced cancers. Profiled with immunoSEQ multiplex PCR; TCRdb holds only in-frame clones, not every one. The data hold under 55,000 clones, with approximately 87% observed a single time. A remark on this clone: Its antigen is undetermined.

Samples were taken at baseline and on day 1 of cycles 4 and 7. Study-level findings and limits: Relative to CD4+ cells, CD8+ T cells on average had more expanded clones. Several nonresponders also turned out to have low normalized T-cell clonal expansion. Partial responders receiving 0.1-3.0 mg/kg showed among the lowest clonal expansion.

Trimming cost V 6 bases and J 1 base, with 2 bases left between them. This CDR3 spans 11 amino acids. Germline CDR1 is ENHRY and CDR2 is SYGVKD. The starting material was CD4+ or CD8+ T cells sorted from blood, obtained in a trial of the OX40 agonist ivuxolimab. The source is an adult with an advanced solid tumor such as melanoma, head and neck, liver or kidney cancer. This chain joins TRBV10-3 and TRBJ2-3; D is uncertain. CDR3 region: CAIRGTDTQYF. DNA of the CDR3: TGTGCCATCAGAGGCACAGATACGCAGTATTTT.